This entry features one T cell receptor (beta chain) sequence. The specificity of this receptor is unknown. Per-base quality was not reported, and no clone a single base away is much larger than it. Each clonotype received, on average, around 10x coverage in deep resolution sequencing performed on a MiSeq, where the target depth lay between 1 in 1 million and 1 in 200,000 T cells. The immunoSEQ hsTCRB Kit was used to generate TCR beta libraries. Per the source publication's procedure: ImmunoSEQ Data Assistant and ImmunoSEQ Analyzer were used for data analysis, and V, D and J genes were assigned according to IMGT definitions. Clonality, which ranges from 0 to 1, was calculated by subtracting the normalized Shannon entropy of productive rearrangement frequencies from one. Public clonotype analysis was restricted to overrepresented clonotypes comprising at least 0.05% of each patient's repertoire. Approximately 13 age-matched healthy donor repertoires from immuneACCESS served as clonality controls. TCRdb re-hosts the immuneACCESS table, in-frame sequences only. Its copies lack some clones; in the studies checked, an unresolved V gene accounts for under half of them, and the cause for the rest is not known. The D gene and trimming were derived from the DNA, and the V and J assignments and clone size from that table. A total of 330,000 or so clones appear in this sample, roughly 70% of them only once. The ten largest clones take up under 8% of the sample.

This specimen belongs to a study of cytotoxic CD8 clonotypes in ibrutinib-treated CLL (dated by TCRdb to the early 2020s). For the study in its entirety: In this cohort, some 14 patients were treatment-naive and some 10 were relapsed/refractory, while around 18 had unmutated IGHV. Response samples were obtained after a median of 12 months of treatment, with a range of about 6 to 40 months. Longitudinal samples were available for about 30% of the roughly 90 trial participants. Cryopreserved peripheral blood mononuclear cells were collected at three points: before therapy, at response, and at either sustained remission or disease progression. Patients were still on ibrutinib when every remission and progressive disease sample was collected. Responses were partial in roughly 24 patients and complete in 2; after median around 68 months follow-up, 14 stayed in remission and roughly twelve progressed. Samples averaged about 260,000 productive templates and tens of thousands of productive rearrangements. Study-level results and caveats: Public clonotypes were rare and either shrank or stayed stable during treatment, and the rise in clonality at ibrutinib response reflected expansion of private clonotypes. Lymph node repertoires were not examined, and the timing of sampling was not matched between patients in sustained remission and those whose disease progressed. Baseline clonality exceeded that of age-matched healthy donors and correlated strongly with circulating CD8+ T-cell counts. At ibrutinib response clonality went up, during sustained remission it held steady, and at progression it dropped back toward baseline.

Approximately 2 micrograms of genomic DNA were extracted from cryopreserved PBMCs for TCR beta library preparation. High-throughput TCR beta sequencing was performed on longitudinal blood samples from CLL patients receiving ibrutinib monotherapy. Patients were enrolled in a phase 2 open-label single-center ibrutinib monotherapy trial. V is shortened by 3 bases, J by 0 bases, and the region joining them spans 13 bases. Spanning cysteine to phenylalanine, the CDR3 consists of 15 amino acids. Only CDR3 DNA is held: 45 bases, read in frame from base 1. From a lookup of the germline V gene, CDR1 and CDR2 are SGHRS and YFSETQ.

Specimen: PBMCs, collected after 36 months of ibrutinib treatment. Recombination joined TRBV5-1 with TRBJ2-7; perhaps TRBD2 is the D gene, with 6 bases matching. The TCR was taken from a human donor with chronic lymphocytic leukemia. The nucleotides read TGCGCCAGCAGCTACTCTGGACTATCCTCCTACGAGCAGTACTTC. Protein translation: CASSYSGLSSYEQYF.